This T cell receptor beta chain was obtained from a study of control samples from healthy donors and cancer patients. Data came from immunoSEQ multiplex PCR; TCRdb stores just in-frame clones and leaves some out. The sample lists 100,000 to 150,000 clones; about 89% were seen once. This CDR3 has 14 amino acids. CDR1 MNHEY and CDR2 SVGEGT come from the germline V gene. V lost 5 bases and J lost 5; bases outside the gene matches: 8. What was sequenced was blood. This clonotype was sampled from a man in his sixties in good health. This sequence joins TRBV6-2 or TRBV6-3 and TRBJ2-5; 7 positions match TRBD1. Here the CDR3 DNA reads TGTGCCAGCAGTCCGAGGACAGGACTGGAGACCCAGTACTTC. Its protein is CASSPRTGLETQYF.